The 14 T cell receptor beta chains below were found in one sample sequenced in a study of regulatory T cells in long-lasting Graves disease. Time point defined: newly diagnosed GD, antithyroid drugs for less than 3 months. After RNA was extracted from PBMCs, the TCR library was made from it. CDR3-region Arm-PCR and iRepertoire HTBI primers produced the TCR beta libraries. From the multiplex PCR reads, TCRdb called clonotypes with MiXCR, one entry per CDR3 protein. The sample contains roughly 500,000 distinct CDR3 sequences, about 14% of which appear only once. This sample also appeared in a second study, on T cells in Graves' hyperthyroidism and ophthalmopathy.

Sequences were derived from peripheral blood mononuclear cells (PBMCs), sampled at new diagnosis, from a patient treated with antithyroid drugs. The origin of the receptors is a man younger than 45 with Graves disease.

This clonotype was picked up many times. This rearrangement joins TRBV7-2 to TRBJ2-1; 12 bases are shared with TRBD2. Germline loops: CDR1 SGHTA, CDR2 FQGNSA. V was clipped by 3 bases and J by 6 bases; unmatched bases: 6. This CDR3 comprises 16 residues. Here the CDR3 DNA reads TGTGCCAGCAGCTTCTCTAGCGGGAGGGCCGTCAATGAGCAGTTCTTC. It specifies CASSFSSGRAVNEQFF.

This clonotype appeared a few times. The chain combines TRBV4-2 with TRBJ2-5; 10 bases are shared with TRBD2. The J segment lost 4 bases and the V segment lost 3 bases, leaving 5 bases of the junction unmatched. Per the germline V gene, CDR1 is LGHNA and CDR2 is YNFKEQ. The CDR3 has 15 residues. The CDR3 nucleotides are TGTGCCAGCAGCCACCTAGCGGGAGACGGAGAGACCCAGTACTTC. It specifies CASSHLAGDGETQYF.

This clonotype was counted a few times. This chain links TRBV19 with TRBJ2-2; 7 nucleotides align to TRBD1. Germline V gene data show CDR1 as LNHDA and CDR2 as SQIVND (reference sequence). The CDR3 sequence is 14 residues long. Trimming removed 2 bases from V and 7 bases from J; junction bases left unmatched: 4. Here the CDR3 DNA reads TGTGCCAGTAGTATATTAGGGGGCAACGGGGAGCTGTTTTTT. Its protein product is CASSILGGNGELFF.

In this sample, this clonotype turned up a few times. The V and J genes are TRBV10-3 and TRBJ1-1; D is unresolved. The V gene lost 0 bases and the J gene lost 3 bases, with 8 bases spanning the gap. Per germline, CDR1 ENHRY and CDR2 SYGVKD. The CDR3 length is 14 residues. The CDR3 sequence: CAISESTAYTEAFF. CDR3 in DNA: TGTGCCATCAGTGAGTCGACGGCTTACACTGAAGCTTTCTTT.

This clonotype came up many times. The CDR3 is CSVEDTRGESGNEQFF. The CDR3 nucleotides read TGCAGCGTTGAAGATACAAGGGGTGAATCCGGAAATGAGCAGTTCTTC. This sequence joins TRBV29-1 and TRBJ2-1, with TRBD1 as a possible D gene (5 bases). V dropped 0 bases and J dropped 7 bases, with 19 bases sitting between them. This CDR3 spans 16 amino acids. Germline V gene lookup returns CDR1 SQVTM and CDR2 ANQGSEA.

This clonotype was picked up many times. The gene calls are TRBV2 and TRBJ2-3, with TRBD2 as a possible D gene (6 bases). V was pared by 6 bases and J by 1 base, with 11 bases between. This CDR3 contains 14 residues. Germline CDR1 and CDR2: SNHLY and FYNNEI. The CDR3 protein is CASRASGGTDTQYF. The CDR3 coding sequence is TGTGCCAGCAGGGCGTCGGGAGGCACAGATACGCAGTATTTT.

Many counts were recorded for this clonotype. The chain has TRBV7-9 and TRBJ2-5, with D possibly being TRBD1 (6 bases). Trimming pared 5 bases from V and 5 bases from J, leaving 18 bases between. The CDR3 has 15 residues. Germline V gives CDR1 SEHNR, CDR2 FQNEAQ (reference sequence). The CDR3, as DNA: TGTGCCAGCAGCCTATTCCAGGGGAGACGGGAGACCCAGTACTTC. Encoded protein: CASSLFQGRRETQYF.

This clonotype was detected ten times or more. The J gene is TRBJ2-1, the V gene TRBV5-8; TRBD2 aligns across 9 bases. There are 15 residues in the CDR3. V dropped 3 bases and J dropped 9; count of bases not matched to a gene: 10. The germline gives CDR1 SGHTS, CDR2 YDEGEE. CDR3 nucleotide sequence: TGTGCCAGCAGCTCCAGTAGCGGGAGTATAAGTGAGCAGTTCTTC. It yields the protein CASSSSSGSISEQFF.

This clonotype was counted many times. The chain couples TRBV11-2 to TRBJ1-1, with 7 bases matching TRBD1. Germline-derived CDR1 and CDR2 are SGHAT and FQNNGV. The CDR3 totals 15 residues. With 3 bases clipped from V and 6 bases from J, the junction kept 10 bases outside the gene matches. Here the CDR3 DNA reads TGTGCCAGCAGCTTCTCCGGGACAGTGTCATCTGAAGCTTTCTTT. Its translation is CASSFSGTVSSEAFF. The full variable domain, in which reference TRBV11-2 and TRBJ1-1 provide the parts outside the CDR3, is EAGVAQSPRYKIIEKRQSVAFWCNPISGHATLYWYQQILGQGPKLLIQFQNNGVVDDSQLPKDRFSAERLKGVDSTLKIQPAKLEDSAVYLCASSFSGTVSSEAFFGQGTRLTVV.

The J gene is TRBJ2-1, the V gene TRBV6-5; 7 bases align to TRBD2. CDR3 length: 18 amino acids. Trimming at V came to 0 bases and at J to 5 bases, leaving 13 bases not matched to a gene. Germline V gene sequence: CDR1 MNHEY, CDR2 SVGAGI. CDR3 sequence: CASSYSAGEGKRNNEQFF. CDR3 DNA: TGTGCCAGCAGTTACTCCGCGGGGGAGGGCAAACGAAACAATGAGCAGTTCTTC.

With respect to this clonotype: Given a much more abundant clone one base away, this may be a read error. This sequence joins TRBV19 and TRBJ2-7; D gene uncertain. The CDR3 has 14 residues. V dropped 2 bases and J dropped 6 bases, with 14 bases sitting between them. Per the germline V gene, CDR1 is LNHDA and CDR2 is SQIVND (reference sequence). The CDR3 is CASSIREGISEQYF. The CDR3 region has the DNA TGTGCCAGTAGTATAAGGGAAGGTATCTCCGAGCAGTACTTC.

This clonotype was found many times. The rearrangement links TRBV12-3 or TRBV12-4 to TRBJ1-4; 8 bases align to TRBD1. This CDR3 spans 15 amino acids. V gave up 6 bases and J gave up 4 bases; unmatched junction bases: 7. The CDR3 spells CASSSGQGHNEKLFF. The DNA of the CDR3 is TGTGCCAGCAGCTCCGGACAGGGCCATAATGAAAAACTGTTTTTT.

This clonotype was recorded many times. V usage is TRBV12-3 or TRBV12-4 and J usage is TRBJ2-3; perhaps TRBD2 as D (5 bases). The V end was cut by 8 bases, the J end by 14 bases, with 23 bases between. The CDR3 sequence is 13 residues long. CDR3 DNA: TGTGCCAGCGGCGGTAGCGCTCCCAACTGGGGGTATTTT. Translation: CASGGSAPNWGYF.

The rearrangement joins TRBV4-1 to TRBJ2-2, with D tentatively TRBD1 or TRBD2 (5 bases each). CDR1 and CDR2 (germline): MGHRA, YSYEKL. There are 13 residues in the CDR3. Trimming stripped 5 bases from V and 6 bases from J, with 10 bases between. CDR3 nucleotides: TGCGCCAGCAGCGCCGTGGGGGCCGGGGAGCTGTTTTTT. Translation gives CASSAVGAGELFF.